This is a list of T cell receptor beta chains from one sample in a study of human T cells and chemical hapten exposure. MiXCR, applied by TCRdb to the RACE reads, yields one record per CDR3 protein. The table records roughly 71,000 distinct CDR3 sequences, around 10% of them present only once. The material was whole blood, obtained in connection with sensitization to the hapten diphenylcyclopropenone (DPC). All receptors derive from a woman between 50 and 59 years old with alopecia areata. Some clones in this sample may be carry-over from other donors' samples. Each CDR3 is given with its conserved first and last residue. D genes are given only for firm matches. A clone size is listed for some rows: how often the clone was seen (once, few, many), or a class if it is expanded.

J gene | V gene | CDR3 length | clone size | D gene | CDR3 protein | CDR3 DNA
TRBJ2-7 | TRBV5-1 | 14 | . | . | CASSSGDPYYEQYF | TGCGCCAGCAGCTCAGGAGACCCCTACTACGAGCAGTACTTC
TRBJ1-1 | TRBV4-2 | 17 | many | . | CASSQDPPAVRDTEAFF | TGTGCCAGCAGCCAAGATCCCCCCGCAGTCCGGGACACTGAAGCTTTCTTT
TRBJ1-1 | TRBV2 | 15 | many | . | CASSQSESRKTEAFF | TGTGCCAGCAGTCAATCCGAGAGCAGGAAGACTGAAGCTTTCTTT
TRBJ1-1 | TRBV4-2 | 12 | . | . | CASSQVGREEVF | TGTGCCAGCAGCCAAGTGGGCCGCGAGGAGGTCTTT
TRBJ2-7 | TRBV4-1 | 17 | few | . | CASSQVVLSGEDYEQYF | TGCGCCAGCAGCCAAGTCGTTCTATCTGGGGAGGACTACGAGCAGTACTTC
TRBJ2-7 | TRBV3-1 | 13 | many | . | CASSTSFGDEQYF | TGTGCCAGCAGTACTAGCTTCGGGGACGAGCAGTACTTC
TRBJ2-3 | TRBV10-3 | 17 | many | TRBD2 | CAISESSVAGISSTQYF | TGTGCCATCAGTGAGTCGAGTGTAGCGGGGATTTCAAGCACGCAGTATTTT
TRBJ1-3 | TRBV3-1 | 16 | many | . | CASSHQGRTSGNTIYF | TGTGCCAGCAGTCATCAAGGGCGGACCTCTGGAAACACCATATATTTT
TRBJ1-5 | TRBV28 | 15 | . | TRBD1 | CASTTGIFGNQPQHF | TGTGCCAGCACGACAGGGATCTTCGGCAATCAGCCCCAGCATTTT
TRBJ2-1 | TRBV5-4 | 15 | many | . | CASSPPGLSYNEQFF | TGTGCCAGCAGCCCCCCGGGACTCTCCTACAATGAGCAGTTCTTC
TRBJ2-5 | TRBV5-1 | 15 | few | TRBD2 | CASSLVGGRQETQYF | TGCGCCAGCAGCTTGGTCGGGGGGAGGCAAGAGACCCAGTACTTC
TRBJ1-1 | TRBV27 | 14 | many | . | CASSQGRGDTEAFF | TGTGCCAGCTCCCAAGGGCGCGGGGACACTGAAGCTTTCTTT
TRBJ1-4 | TRBV5-6 | 13 | many | . | CASSRGGFEKLFF | TGTGCCAGCAGCCGCGGCGGGTTTGAAAAACTGTTTTTT
TRBJ1-1 | TRBV29-1 | 13 | few | TRBD1 | CSVVKGANTEAFF | TGCAGCGTTGTCAAGGGGGCGAACACTGAAGCTTTCTTT
TRBJ1-2 | TRBV7-9 | 12 | many | TRBD1 | CASSFDRDGYTF | TGTGCCAGCAGCTTCGACAGGGATGGCTACACCTTC
TRBJ1-3 | TRBV20-1 | 13 | . | . | CSASADTKNTIYF | TGCAGTGCTAGTGCGGACACCAAAAACACCATATATTTT
TRBJ2-5 | TRBV28 | 14 | . | . | CASSPGPLRETQYF | TGTGCCAGCAGCCCCGGCCCCTTACGAGAGACCCAGTACTTC
TRBJ1-5 | TRBV12-3/TRBV12-4 | 14 | few | . | CASSWWGGNQPQHF | TGTGCCAGCAGTTGGTGGGGGGGCAATCAGCCCCAGCATTTT
TRBJ2-3 | TRBV5-1 | 14 | . | TRBD1 | CASSFDRVTDTQYF | TGCGCCAGCAGCTTCGACAGGGTAACAGATACGCAGTATTTT
TRBJ1-1 | TRBV6-2/TRBV6-3 | 14 | . | . | CASSPTLLNTEAFF | TGTGCCAGCAGCCCTACCCTTCTGAACACTGAAGCTTTCTTT
TRBJ1-4 | TRBV18 | 15 | many | . | CASSPWDITNEKLFF | TGTGCCAGCTCACCGTGGGACATAACTAATGAAAAACTGTTTTTT
TRBJ2-1 | TRBV11-1 | 13 | . | TRBD2 | CASRSGPAGGQFF | TGTGCCAGCCGTAGCGGGCCAGCCGGGGGGCAGTTCTTC
TRBJ1-2 | TRBV7-9 | 15 | once | . | CASRGGGASNYGYTF | TGTGCCAGCAGGGGAGGAGGCGCCTCTAACTATGGCTACACCTTC
TRBJ1-5 | TRBV7-9 | 14 | . | . | CASSPPTSGAPQHF | TGTGCCAGCAGCCCCCCCACCTCAGGGGCGCCCCAGCATTTT
TRBJ2-1 | TRBV28 | 16 | many | . | CASSIGGADTYNEQFF | TGTGCCAGCAGTATAGGCGGAGCCGATACCTACAATGAGCAGTTCTTC
TRBJ2-1 | TRBV20-1 | 14 | few | TRBD2 | CSASGLEIYNEQFF | TGCAGTGCTTCTGGACTAGAGATTTACAATGAGCAGTTCTTC
TRBJ2-6 | TRBV7-9 | 21 | few | . | CASSQPPAAGWISTGANVLTF | TGTGCCAGCAGCCAACCCCCGGCAGCAGGGTGGATCTCTACTGGGGCCAACGTCCTGACTTTC
TRBJ2-5 | TRBV2 | 14 | few | . | CASSENLPQETQYF | TGTGCCAGCAGTGAAAACCTGCCCCAAGAGACCCAGTACTTC
TRBJ2-7 | TRBV7-7 | 14 | . | TRBD1 | CASSLEQGAYEQYF | TGTGCTAGCAGCCTAGAGCAGGGGGCCTACGAGCAGTACTTC
TRBJ2-2 | TRBV11-2 | 17 | many | . | CASSLFVSSANTGELFF | TGTGCCAGCAGCTTATTCGTTAGCAGCGCGAACACCGGGGAGCTGTTTTTT
TRBJ2-7 | TRBV4-2 | 15 | few | TRBD2 | CASSHGTSGSYEQYF | TGTGCCAGCAGCCACGGGACTAGCGGCTCCTACGAGCAGTACTTC
TRBJ1-1 | TRBV18 | 13 | many | . | CASSPQGTAEAFF | TGTGCCAGCTCACCACAGGGTACGGCTGAAGCTTTCTTT
TRBJ1-1 | TRBV2 | 12 | many | . | CASTPHEAGAFF | TGTGCCAGCACCCCCCATGAGGCAGGAGCTTTCTTT
TRBJ2-2 | TRBV5-1 | 17 | few | . | CASSFQSGVWNTGELFF | TGCGCCAGCAGCTTCCAGAGTGGGGTCTGGAACACCGGGGAGCTGTTTTTT
TRBJ2-1 | TRBV5-1 | 15 | . | TRBD2 | CASSFSLAGGNEQFF | TGCGCCAGCAGCTTTTCTTTAGCGGGAGGCAATGAGCAGTTCTTC
TRBJ2-3 | TRBV19 | 14 | many | . | CASSIAGVPDTQYF | TGTGCCAGTAGTATAGCGGGGGTACCAGATACGCAGTATTTT
TRBJ1-1 | TRBV28 | 11 | once | . | CASYRNTEAFF | TGTGCCAGCTATAGGAACACTGAAGCTTTCTTT
TRBJ1-2 | TRBV19 | 15 | few | TRBD1 | CASKRPGQGAYGYTF | TGTGCCAGTAAAAGACCGGGACAGGGTGCCTATGGCTACACCTTC
TRBJ2-7 | TRBV7-9 | 13 | few | . | CASSLRGIDEQYF | TGTGCCAGCAGCTTAAGGGGTATCGACGAGCAGTACTTC
TRBJ1-1 | TRBV29-1 | 13 | many | TRBD1 | CSVPDRVNTEAFF | TGCAGCGTTCCAGACAGGGTGAACACTGAAGCTTTCTTT
TRBJ1-6 | TRBV6-5 | 12 | few | . | CASSYGNSPLHF | TGTGCCAGCAGTTACGGCAATTCACCCCTCCACTTT
TRBJ1-1 | TRBV6-5 | 12 | . | . | CASGSGGTEAFF | TGTGCCAGCGGTTCCGGGGGCACTGAAGCTTTCTTT
TRBJ1-1 | TRBV14 | 12 | many | . | CASSYGATEAFF | TGTGCCAGCAGCTACGGAGCGACTGAAGCTTTCTTT
TRBJ2-7 | TRBV12-5 | 15 | . | TRBD1 | CASALWGQGLGEQYF | TGTGCTAGCGCGCTCTGGGGACAGGGCTTAGGAGAGCAGTACTTC